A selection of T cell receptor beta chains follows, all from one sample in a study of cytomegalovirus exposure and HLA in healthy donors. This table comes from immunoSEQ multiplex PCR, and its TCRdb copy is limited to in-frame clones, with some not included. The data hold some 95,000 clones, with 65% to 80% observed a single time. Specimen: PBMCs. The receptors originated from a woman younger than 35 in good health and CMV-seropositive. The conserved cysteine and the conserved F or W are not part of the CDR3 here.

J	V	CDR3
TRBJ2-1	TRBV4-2	ASSQDRSYEQF
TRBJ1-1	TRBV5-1	ASSPQRTVNTEAF
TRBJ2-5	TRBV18	ASSPGLAGETQY
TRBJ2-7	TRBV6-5	ASSYSKDNYEQY
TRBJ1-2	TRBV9	ASSVGGGTWGYT
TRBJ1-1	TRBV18	ASSQGQRGTEAF
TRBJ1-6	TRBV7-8	ASSLASTRDGNNSPLH
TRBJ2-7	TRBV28	ASSFGREAYEQY
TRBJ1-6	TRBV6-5	ASSYGRENSPLH
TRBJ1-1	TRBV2	ASRYSGTLNTEAF
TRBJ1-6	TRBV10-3	AISVSAVDNSPLH
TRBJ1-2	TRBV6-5	ASSYGATDSYGYT
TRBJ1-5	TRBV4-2	ASSQEVTANQPQH
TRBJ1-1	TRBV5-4	ASGDREAEAF
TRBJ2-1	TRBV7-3	ASSRGRYNEQF
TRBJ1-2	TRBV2	ASSDRASHGYT
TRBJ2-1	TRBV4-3	ASSQTSSGNEQF
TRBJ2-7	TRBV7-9	ASSPGRTGDDEQY
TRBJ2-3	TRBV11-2	ASSPGISVVDTQY
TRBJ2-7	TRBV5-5	ASSLEQLYEQY
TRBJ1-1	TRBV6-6	ASSYARGLNTEAF
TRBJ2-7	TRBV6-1	ASSEAQLVRSYEQY
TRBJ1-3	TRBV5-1	ASSGQGGTGNTIY
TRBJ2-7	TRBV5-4	ASSLGSSKAEQY
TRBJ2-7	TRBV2	ASRIRTSGMGEQY
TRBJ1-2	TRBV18	ASSPSGGRGGYT
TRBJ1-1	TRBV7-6	ASSSTPGQGMNTEAF
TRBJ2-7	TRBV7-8	ASSPRDFSSYEQY
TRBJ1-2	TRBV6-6	ASSTPSMGYT
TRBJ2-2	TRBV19	ASSKTGNTGELF
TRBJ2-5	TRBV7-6	ASSKLTSGGTQY
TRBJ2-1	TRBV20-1	VWRYNEQF
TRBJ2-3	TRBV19	ATEAGGGDTQY
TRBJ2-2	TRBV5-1	ASSLQGNTGELF
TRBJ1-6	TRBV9	ASSTGTGFSPLH
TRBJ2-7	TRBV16	ASSQSSQGSSYEQY
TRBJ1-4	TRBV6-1	ASSETSGTGGEKLF
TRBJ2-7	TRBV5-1	ASSYRDYEQY
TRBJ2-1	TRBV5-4	ASSLDQGPNEQF
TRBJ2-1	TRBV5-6	ASSPDGGLIPNEQF
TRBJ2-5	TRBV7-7	ASSTDRGVETQY
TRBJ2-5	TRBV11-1	ASSPGTGNHQETQY
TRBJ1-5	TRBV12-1	ARLLRYPYSNQPQH
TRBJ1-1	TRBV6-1	ASSEGQAPPNTEAF
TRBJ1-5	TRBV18	ASSPLGTVNQPQH
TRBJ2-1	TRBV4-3	ASSEGLAGEYEQF
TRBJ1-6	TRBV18	ASSPAGHRDSPLH
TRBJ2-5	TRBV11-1	ASSLGRGETQY
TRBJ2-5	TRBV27	ASGLYQETQY
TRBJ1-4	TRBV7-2	ASSLVQFNEKLF
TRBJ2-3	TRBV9	ASSVRTGSDTQY
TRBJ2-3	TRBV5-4	ASSLVLAGDTQY
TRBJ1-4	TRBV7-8	ASSDSGQGASEKLF